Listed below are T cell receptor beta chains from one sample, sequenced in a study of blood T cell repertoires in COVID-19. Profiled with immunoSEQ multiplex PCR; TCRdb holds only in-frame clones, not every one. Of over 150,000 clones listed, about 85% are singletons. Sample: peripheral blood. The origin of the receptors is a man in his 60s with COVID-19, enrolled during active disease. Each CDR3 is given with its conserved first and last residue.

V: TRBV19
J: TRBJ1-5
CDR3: CASSIMGAGQPQHF

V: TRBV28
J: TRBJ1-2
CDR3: CASRLSGTLLDGYTF

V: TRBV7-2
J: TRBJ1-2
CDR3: CASSYGTGGGYGYTF

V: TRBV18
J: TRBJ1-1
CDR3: CASSPEQQNTEAFF

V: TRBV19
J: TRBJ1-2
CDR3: CASSIDSYGYTF

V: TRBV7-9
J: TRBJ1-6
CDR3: CASSLVAESPLHF

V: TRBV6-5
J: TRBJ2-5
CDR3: CASRAGTGGRETQYF

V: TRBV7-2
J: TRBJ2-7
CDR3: CASSSYGGYYEQYF

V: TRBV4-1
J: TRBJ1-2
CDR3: CASSQDRGYGYTF

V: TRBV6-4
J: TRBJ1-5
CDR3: CASKDGGASHSNQPQHF

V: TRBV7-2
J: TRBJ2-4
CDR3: CASSLSPGVGNIQYF

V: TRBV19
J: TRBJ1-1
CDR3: CASTRFTLTGGNTEAFF

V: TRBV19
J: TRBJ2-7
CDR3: CASSIEFGAGGEQYF

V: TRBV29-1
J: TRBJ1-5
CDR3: CSVAGQGQPQHF

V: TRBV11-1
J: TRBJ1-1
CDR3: CASSFPTEEAFF

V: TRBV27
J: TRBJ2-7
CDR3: CASSQLGLDSYEQYF

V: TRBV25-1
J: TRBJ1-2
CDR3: CASSGGAGNYGYTF

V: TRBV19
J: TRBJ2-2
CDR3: CASKSSGPNTGELFF

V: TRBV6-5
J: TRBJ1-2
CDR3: CASSYSRDRGYGYTF

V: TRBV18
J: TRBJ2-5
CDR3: CASSGQQGNQETQYF

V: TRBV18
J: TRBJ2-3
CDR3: CASSPISRPRGDTQYF

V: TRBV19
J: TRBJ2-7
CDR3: CASSEQDRSSYEQYF

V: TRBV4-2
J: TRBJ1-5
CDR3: CASSQEASGGGGQPQHF

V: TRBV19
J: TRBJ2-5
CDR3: CASSIMRTDQETQYF

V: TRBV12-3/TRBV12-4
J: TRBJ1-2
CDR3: CASGDRGGYTF

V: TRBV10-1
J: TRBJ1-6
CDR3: CASRVIRGRKSNNSPLHF

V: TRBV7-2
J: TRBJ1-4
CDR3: CASSPYSGGGAREKLFF

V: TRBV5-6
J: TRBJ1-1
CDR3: CASSFRDRNTEAFF

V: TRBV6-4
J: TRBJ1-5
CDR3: CASSAEQGYQPQHF

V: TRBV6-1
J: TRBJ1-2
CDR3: CASSETTTGLGYTF

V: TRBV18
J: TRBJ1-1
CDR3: CASSPDRLNTEAFF

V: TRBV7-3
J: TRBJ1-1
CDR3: CASSLLGTPAGSEAFF

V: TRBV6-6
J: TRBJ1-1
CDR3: CASSYAAEAFF

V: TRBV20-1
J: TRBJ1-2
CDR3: CSASPTVYGYTF

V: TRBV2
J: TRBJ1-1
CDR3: CATRSGTEAFF

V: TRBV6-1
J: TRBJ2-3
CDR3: CASSEGWGSTDTQYF

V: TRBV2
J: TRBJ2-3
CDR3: CASTLGTANTDTQYF